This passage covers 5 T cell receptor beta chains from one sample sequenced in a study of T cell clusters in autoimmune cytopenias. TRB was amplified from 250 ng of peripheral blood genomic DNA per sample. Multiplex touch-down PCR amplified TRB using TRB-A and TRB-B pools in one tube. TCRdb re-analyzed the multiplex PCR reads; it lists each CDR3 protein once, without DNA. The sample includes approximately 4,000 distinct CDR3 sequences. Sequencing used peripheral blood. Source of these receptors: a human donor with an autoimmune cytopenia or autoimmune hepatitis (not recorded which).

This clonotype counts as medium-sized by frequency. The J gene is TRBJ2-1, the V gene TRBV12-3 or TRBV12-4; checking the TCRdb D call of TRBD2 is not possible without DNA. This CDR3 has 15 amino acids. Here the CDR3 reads CASTQGNLAGGRQFF.

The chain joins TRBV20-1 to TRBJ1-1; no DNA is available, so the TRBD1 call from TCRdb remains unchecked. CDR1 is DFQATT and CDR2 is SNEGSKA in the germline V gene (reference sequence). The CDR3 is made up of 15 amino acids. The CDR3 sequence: CSAKDRVKGNTEAFF.

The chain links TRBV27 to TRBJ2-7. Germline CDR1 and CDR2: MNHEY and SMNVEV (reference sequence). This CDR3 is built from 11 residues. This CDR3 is CASSYIHEQYF.

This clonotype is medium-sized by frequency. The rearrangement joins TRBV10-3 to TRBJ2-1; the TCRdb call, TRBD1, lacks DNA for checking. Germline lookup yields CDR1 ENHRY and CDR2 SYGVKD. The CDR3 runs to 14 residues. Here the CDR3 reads CAISPDRGYNEQFF.

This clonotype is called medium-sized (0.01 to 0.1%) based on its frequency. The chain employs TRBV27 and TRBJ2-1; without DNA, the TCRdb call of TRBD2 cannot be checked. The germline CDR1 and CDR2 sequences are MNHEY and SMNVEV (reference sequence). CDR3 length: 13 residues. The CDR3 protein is CASSLSGLHEQFF.